These 8 T cell receptor beta chains came from one sample sequenced in a study of T-cell reconstitution after alpha-beta-depleted transplantation in children. Preparation of the TCRbeta library involved a method that used unique molecular identifiers. A single record per CDR3 protein comes from TCRdb applying MiXCR to the PCR reads. The data show just over 950,000 distinct CDR3 sequences, with about 29% seen just once and around 30% held by the top ten. This specimen consisted of PBMCs, mostly from graft donor cells, obtained 360 days after TCRalphabeta/CD19-depleted stem cell transplant. The receptors here all came from a boy younger than two who had a stem cell transplant for SCID, so the T cells may come from the graft donor.

The chain links TRBV11-1 to TRBJ1-2; 9 bases map to TRBD1. Germline trimming cut 4 bases from V and 1 base from J; bases unmatched to any gene: 13. Germline CDR1 and CDR2: SGHAT and FQDESV (reference sequence). The CDR3 loop spans 18 amino acids. This CDR3 reads CASSSRGQGTYNNYGYTF. CDR3 DNA: TGTGCCAGCAGCTCCCGCGGACAGGGGACTTACAATAACTATGGCTACACCTTC.

This clonotype was picked up a small number of times. The chain links TRBV5-1 to TRBJ2-5, with 8 bases matching TRBD1. J gave up 7 bases and V 2 bases, and 13 bases lay outside the gene matches. The CDR3 sequence is 16 residues long. Germline CDR1 SGHRS, CDR2 YFSETQ. The CDR3 region has the DNA TGCGCCAGCAGCTTCTGGACCGGGACAGGTCGGGGGACCCAGTACTTC. Translating gives CASSFWTGTGRGTQYF.

A few counts support this clonotype. This sequence joins TRBV6-2 or TRBV6-3 and TRBJ1-5; no clear D gene. The CDR3 has 16 residues. Trimming removed 2 bases from V and 11 bases from J, with 22 bases in between. Looked up from germline, CDR1 is MNHEY and CDR2 is SVGEGT. The CDR3 nucleotides read TGTGCCAGCAGTTACAAGGCGGCAGCCCCTATCCTAGCCCAGCATTTT. It translates to CASSYKAAAPILAQHF.

This clonotype was counted only a few times. J is TRBJ2-5 and V is TRBV5-5; the D gene could be TRBD1 or TRBD2 (6 bases each). From germline, CDR1 is SGHKS and CDR2 YYEKEE (reference sequence). This CDR3 has 16 amino acids. The germline V and J ends were trimmed by 1 base and 2 bases, with 15 bases remaining between them. The CDR3 region has the DNA TGTGCCAGCAGCTTGCTATTTGGAGGGGGACAAGAGACCCAGTACTTC. As protein: CASSLLFGGGQETQYF. The full variable domain, in which reference TRBV5-5 and TRBJ2-5 provide the parts outside the CDR3, is DAGVTQSPTHLIKTRGQQVTLRCSPISGHKSVSWYQQVLGQGPQFIFQYYEKEERGRGNFPDRFSARQFPNYSSELNVNALLLGDSALYLCASSLLFGGGQETQYFGPGTRLLVL.

The genes are TRBV5-1 and TRBJ2-1, with 14 bases matching TRBD2. The germline CDR1 and CDR2 sequences are SGHRS and YFSETQ. V trimming: 5 bases; J trimming: 5 bases; junction bases outside the gene matches: 9. The CDR3 loop spans 17 amino acids. The CDR3 is CASRPGLAGVRDNEQFF. The CDR3 coding sequence is TGCGCCAGCAGGCCGGGACTAGCGGGGGTGAGGGACAATGAGCAGTTCTTC. Full variable domain (outside the CDR3, taken from reference TRBV5-1 and TRBJ2-1): KAGVTQTPRYLIKTRGQQVTLSCSPISGHRSVSWYQQTPGQGLQFLFEYFSETQRNKGNFPGRFSGRQFSNSRSEMNVSTLELGDSALYLCASRPGLAGVRDNEQFFGPGTRLTVL.

The CDR3 coding sequence is TGTGCCACCAGCAGAGATCGTAGTTCGGTAACTGAAGCTTTCTTT. Protein: CATSRDRSSVTEAFF. The chain joins TRBV15 to TRBJ1-1; D gene unclear. Trimming pared 0 bases from V and 5 bases from J, leaving 13 bases between. This CDR3 has 15 residues. From germline, CDR1 is LNHNV and CDR2 YYDKDF (reference sequence).

The rearrangement joins TRBV20-1 to TRBJ1-1, with TRBD1 identical over 8 bases. J gave up 5 bases and V 6 bases, and 8 bases lay outside the gene matches. The CDR3 spans 13 residues. Germline CDR1 DFQATT, CDR2 SNEGSKA (reference sequence). CDR3 region: CSAQTGDKTEAFF. CDR3 bases: TGCAGTGCGCAGACAGGGGACAAGACTGAAGCTTTCTTT.

The J gene is TRBJ2-4, the V gene TRBV20-1; D uncertain. The CDR3 loop spans 12 amino acids. The V end lost 6 bases, the J end lost 6 bases, and 12 bases lay between the germline ends. Germline V gene data show CDR1 as DFQATT and CDR2 as SNEGSKA (reference sequence). The CDR3 coding sequence is TGCAGTGCCCCCCTAGTCCTAAACATTCAGTACTTC. Encoded protein: CSAPLVLNIQYF.